Listed below are T cell receptor beta chains from one sample, sequenced in a study of OX40 agonist ivuxolimab in advanced cancers. The assay was immunoSEQ multiplex PCR, and TCRdb's table has in-frame clones only and misses some. In the table there are around 60,000 clones, roughly 90% of which are singletons. Material: CD4+ or CD8+ T cells sorted from blood, obtained in a trial of the OX40 agonist ivuxolimab. The source of these receptors is an adult with an advanced solid tumor such as melanoma, head and neck, liver or kidney cancer. Each CDR3 is given with its conserved first and last residue. Each record gives: J gene, V gene, clone size, D gene, CDR3 protein, CDR3 DNA. D genes are given only for firm matches. Rows give clone size only sometimes, using once, few, many, or a class for an expanded clone.

>TRBJ1-6|TRBV6-5|NA|NA
CASRLGNSPLHF
TGTGCCAGCAGGCTCGGGAATTCACCCCTCCACTTT
>TRBJ1-1|TRBV14|NA|TRBD1
CASSLHRGTEAFF
TGTGCCAGCAGCCTACACAGGGGCACTGAAGCTTTCTTT
>TRBJ2-7|TRBV7-9|NA|TRBD1
CASSLGTGLHEQYF
TGTGCCAGCAGCTTAGGGACAGGTCTCCACGAGCAGTACTTC
>TRBJ2-2|TRBV11-2|once|TRBD1
CASSYRQGQTGELFF
TGTGCCAGCAGCTACCGACAGGGGCAGACCGGGGAGCTGTTTTTT
>TRBJ2-7|TRBV30|NA|NA
CAWGEGPFSYEQYF
TGTGCCTGGGGAGAGGGACCCTTCTCCTACGAGCAGTACTTC
>TRBJ2-4|TRBV28|NA|NA
CASVPATRDIQYF
TGTGCCAGCGTCCCTGCTACAAGGGACATTCAGTACTTC
>TRBJ2-3|TRBV28|NA|NA
CASSLGTQYF
TGTGCCAGCAGTTTGGGTACGCAGTATTTT
>TRBJ2-3|TRBV18|NA|NA
CASSPPITDTQYF
TGTGCCAGCTCACCACCCATCACAGATACGCAGTATTTT
>TRBJ2-2|TRBV27|NA|NA
CASSHRSGRQGGELFF
TGTGCCAGCAGCCATCGGTCCGGGCGGCAAGGCGGGGAGCTGTTTTTT
>TRBJ2-7|TRBV20-1|NA|TRBD1
CSAGTGAEQYF
TGCAGTGCTGGGACAGGGGCCGAGCAGTACTTC
>TRBJ2-5|TRBV25-1|NA|TRBD2
CASSGSPGTSGAQETQYF
TGTGCCAGCAGTGGCTCCCCCGGGACTAGCGGGGCTCAAGAGACCCAGTACTTC
>TRBJ2-1|TRBV14|NA|NA
CASSQDRVWVGNEQFF
TGTGCCAGCAGCCAAGATAGGGTTTGGGTAGGAAATGAGCAGTTCTTC
>TRBJ2-3|TRBV29-1|NA|TRBD2
CSARLSRTSATDTQYF
TGCAGCGCTCGCTTATCTCGGACTAGCGCTACAGATACGCAGTATTTT
>TRBJ2-7|TRBV15|NA|NA
CATSRNRLTGPYEQYF
TGTGCCACCAGCAGAAATCGGCTGACAGGTCCCTACGAGCAGTACTTC
>TRBJ1-1|TRBV11-2|NA|NA
CASSRLTTSNTEAFF
TGTGCCAGCAGCCGACTGACAACCTCGAACACTGAAGCTTTCTTT
>TRBJ2-1|TRBV10-3|NA|TRBD2
CAINKLAGGLDEQFF
TGTGCCATCAATAAACTAGCGGGAGGACTCGATGAGCAGTTCTTC
>TRBJ1-5|TRBV9|NA|TRBD1
CASSVTGGNQPQHF
TGTGCCAGCAGCGTGACAGGGGGGAATCAGCCCCAGCATTTT
>TRBJ2-1|TRBV6-1|NA|NA
CASSEGGRTEQFF
TGTGCCAGCAGTGAAGGGGGTCGGACTGAGCAGTTCTTC
>TRBJ2-1|TRBV5-1|once|NA
CASSLAAGRYNEQFF
TGCGCCAGCAGCTTGGCGGCGGGAAGGTACAATGAGCAGTTCTTC
>TRBJ1-2|TRBV25-1|NA|NA
CASSERTGNGYTF
TGTGCCAGCAGTGAAAGAACAGGGAATGGCTACACCTTC
>TRBJ1-4|TRBV18|NA|NA
CASSPPGENEKLFF
TGTGCCAGCTCACCGCCGGGAGAGAATGAAAAACTGTTTTTT
>TRBJ1-1|TRBV10-3|NA|NA
CAISEGGSVREAFF
TGTGCCATCAGTGAGGGGGGCTCGGTGCGGGAAGCTTTCTTT
>TRBJ2-3|TRBV5-4|NA|NA
CASSLDSGYTDTQYF
TGTGCCAGCAGCTTGGATTCCGGATACACAGATACGCAGTATTTT
>TRBJ1-2|TRBV10-3|few|TRBD1
CAISESTQGVYGYTF
TGTGCCATCAGTGAGTCAACACAGGGGGTCTATGGCTACACCTTC